These 14 T cell receptor beta chains share one sample of origin, sequenced in a study of Ad26.COV2.S vaccination and SARS-CoV-2 variants. Assay used: immunoSEQ multiplex PCR; TCRdb lists only in-frame clones, some missing. The sample holds a few hundred thousand clones, around 86% seen once. Treatment meaning: roughly 20 received Ad26.COV2.S at low or high dose, single or two shots; 5 received placebo; per-sample allocation not given. Sample collection was performed on day 63 after the first vaccine or placebo injection. The sequences come from peripheral blood, collected in a trial of Ad26.COV2.S vaccine versus placebo. The receptor set was obtained from a person between 18 and 60 years old who received the Ad26.COV2.S COVID-19 vaccine or a placebo.

The chain couples TRBV11-2 to TRBJ2-7; D possibly corresponds to TRBD1 (5 bases). Trimming took 0 bases from V and 3 from J, leaving 12 bases between them. This CDR3 comprises 15 residues. Germline V lookup: CDR1 SGHAT, CDR2 FQNNGV. CDR3 in amino acids: CASSLDIFDSYEQYF. The CDR3 DNA reads TGTGCCAGCAGCTTAGATATTTTCGACAGCTACGAGCAGTACTTC.

This chain joins TRBV13 and TRBJ2-5; D possibly corresponds to TRBD2 (5 bases). The germline V gene encodes CDR1 PRHDT and CDR2 FYEKMQ (reference sequence). The CDR3 length is 14 residues. Trimming shortened V by 1 base and J by 5 bases, and 11 bases separated the two germline ends. The CDR3 spells CASSLARESETQYF. In DNA, the CDR3 is TGTGCCAGCAGCTTAGCCCGGGAATCGGAGACCCAGTACTTC. Drawing the rest from reference TRBV13 and TRBJ2-5, the complete variable domain is AAGVIQSPRHLIKEKRETATLKCYPIPRHDTVYWYQQGPGQDPQFLISFYEKMQSDKGSIPDRFSAQQFSDYHSELNMSSLELGDSALYFCASSLARESETQYFGPGTRLLVL.

The CDR3 DNA follows: TGTGCCAGCAGCTTGTCGGGGGCCGGGGAGCTGTTTTTT. Translating it yields CASSLSGAGELFF. The rearrangement links TRBV7-9 to TRBJ2-2; tentative D call: TRBD2 (6 bases). V gave up 3 bases and J gave up 6 bases, with 8 bases separating them. This CDR3 has 13 residues. The V gene's germline CDR1 is SEHNR and CDR2 FQNEAQ (reference sequence).

The chain employs TRBV28 and TRBJ1-6; 10 bases line up with TRBD1. The CDR3 sequence is 15 residues long. Germline-derived CDR1 and CDR2 are MDHEN and SYDVKM. The ends lost 1 base at V and 13 bases at J; junction bases unmatched: 7. CDR3 nucleotide sequence: TGTGCCAGCAGTTTATTGGGACAGGGGCCGGACCCCCTCCACTTT. Protein product: CASSLLGQGPDPLHF. Using reference TRBV28 and TRBJ1-6 for the parts outside the CDR3, the full variable domain is DVKVTQSSRYLVKRTGEKVFLECVQDMDHENMFWYRQDPGLGLRLIYFSYDVKMKEKGDIPEGYSVSREKKERFSLILESASTNQTSMYLCASSLLGQGPDPLHFGNGTRLTVT.

This clone was counted a few times. CDR3 in amino acids: CAWGIQREQYF. CDR3 in DNA: TGTGCCTGGGGAATCCAGCGGGAGCAGTACTTC. The V call is TRBV30, the J call TRBJ2-7; a weak D match, TRBD2 (5 bases). Germline loops: CDR1 GTSNPN, CDR2 SVGIG (reference sequence). The CDR3 extends over 11 amino acids. The V end lost 5 bases, the J end lost 7 bases, and 12 bases lay between the germline ends.

The rearrangement links TRBV19 to TRBJ1-1, with D perhaps TRBD1 (6 bases). Germline lookup yields CDR1 LNHDA and CDR2 SQIVND (reference sequence). The V end was cut by 1 base, the J end by 11 bases, with 17 bases between. The CDR3 is 14 amino acids. The CDR3 sequence is CASSIVGGRGAAFF. As DNA, the CDR3 is TGTGCCAGTAGTATAGTCGGGGGCCGGGGGGCGGCTTTCTTT.

The chain employs TRBV5-5 and TRBJ1-2, with 9 bases aligning to TRBD1. The CDR3 contains 13 residues. V lost 0 bases and J lost 8; bases outside the gene matches: 2. Germline-derived CDR1 and CDR2 are SGHKS and YYEKEE (reference sequence). The CDR3 DNA sequence: TGTGCCAGCAGCTTGGACAGGGGGCAGGGCTACACCTTC. Its protein product is CASSLDRGQGYTF.

The chain links TRBV7-6 to TRBJ1-1, with 9 nucleotides matching TRBD1. This CDR3 spans 15 amino acids. The V segment lost 7 bases and the J segment 1 base; nucleotides outside the gene matches: 7. Per the germline V gene, CDR1 is SGHVS and CDR2 is FNYEAQ. Written as DNA, the CDR3 is TGTGCCAGCACCCCACCGGGACAGGGGAACACTGAAGCTTTCTTT. Translated: CASTPPGQGNTEAFF.

The gene calls are TRBV6-1 and TRBJ2-3, with D perhaps TRBD1 or TRBD2 (6 bases each). The CDR3 is 13 amino acids. The germline V gene has CDR1 MNHNS and CDR2 SASEGT. Trimming removed 6 bases at V and 5 bases at J, with 12 bases between. The CDR3 DNA reads TGTGCCAGCAGGGAGGGGGTAGTAGATACGCAGTATTTT. It is translated as CASREGVVDTQYF.

This clone came up a few times. The chain couples TRBV6-5 to TRBJ2-2; 8 bases map to TRBD1. The CDR3 runs to 15 residues. J gave up 0 bases and V 4 bases, and 1 base lay outside the gene matches. Germline V CDR1 and CDR2: MNHEY, SVGAGI. The CDR3 DNA sequence: TGTGCCAGCAGTTTACAGGGGGCGAACACCGGGGAGCTGTTTTTT. Its translation: CASSLQGANTGELFF.

This clone was counted only a few times. V gene TRBV4-1 combines with J gene TRBJ2-7; possibly TRBD1 for D (6 bases). Germline V gene lookup returns CDR1 MGHRA and CDR2 YSYEKL. Trimming left V 4 bases short and J 0 bases short, with 13 bases between. The CDR3 is 15 amino acids. CDR3: CASSPGQLSSYEQYF. The CDR3 DNA follows: TGCGCCAGCAGCCCTGGACAGCTAAGCTCCTACGAGCAGTACTTC.

This clone was recorded only once. The chain couples TRBV5-6 to TRBJ2-7, with D maybe TRBD1 (5 bases). The CDR3 consists of 13 residues. The V gene lost 2 bases and the J gene lost 0 bases, with 6 bases spanning the gap. CDR1 and CDR2 (germline): SGHDT, YYEEEE. The DNA for the CDR3 is TGTGCCAGCAGCTTTGACAGCTCCTACGAGCAGTACTTC. It specifies CASSFDSSYEQYF.

The chain carries TRBV5-6 and TRBJ2-3; 10 bases fit TRBD1. The CDR3 has 16 amino acids. Per the germline V gene, CDR1 is SGHDT and CDR2 is YYEEEE. Trimming took 0 bases from V and 5 from J; bases not matched to a gene: 6. CDR3 sequence: CASSLAGGQGIDTQYF. The DNA for the CDR3 is TGTGCCAGCAGCTTGGCCGGGGGACAGGGGATAGATACGCAGTATTTT.

The gene calls are TRBV6-5 and TRBJ2-3; 7 bases are a match to TRBD2. CDR3 length equals 13 residues. The ends lost 6 bases at V and 4 bases at J; junction bases unmatched: 4. The germline gives CDR1 MNHEY, CDR2 SVGAGI. Written as DNA, the CDR3 is TGTGCCAGCAGAACCCGGGGGGCAGATACGCAGTATTTT. Translated, it gives CASRTRGADTQYF.